Shown below are 20 T cell receptor beta chains from a single sample sequenced in a study of cytomegalovirus exposure and HLA in healthy donors. Primers for the PCR totalled 60 Vbeta and 13 Jbeta. Libraries were prepared by immunoSEQ multiplex PCR; TCRdb keeps only in-frame clonotypes and omits some of them. The repertoire holds fewer than 200,000 clones, more than 65% seen once, with around 1.5% in the top ten. The sample consisted of PBMCs. These TCRs come from a male donor in good health and CMV-seronegative.

This chain connects TRBV27 to TRBJ2-7; D ambiguous. With 8 bases removed from V and 7 bases from J, the gap between germline ends came to 18 bases. Germline CDR1 is MNHEY and CDR2 is SMNVEV (reference sequence). The CDR3 loop spans 13 amino acids. The CDR3 sequence: CASAVTTSGEQYF. Written as DNA, the CDR3 is TGTGCCAGCGCAGTAACTACCTCTGGGGAGCAGTACTTC.

The CDR3 nucleotides are TGTGCCAGCAGGTACAGGAGAATTCCTAACAATGAGCAGTTCTTC. Translated, it gives CASRYRRIPNNEQFF. The V gene is TRBV6-5, the J gene TRBJ2-1, with D perhaps TRBD1 (5 bases). Trimming shortened V by 6 bases and J by 5 bases, and 17 bases separated the two germline ends. Germline CDR1 is MNHEY and CDR2 is SVGAGI. This CDR3 contains 15 residues.

V usage is TRBV10-3 and J usage is TRBJ2-5, with D possibly TRBD2 on 6 matching bases. The germline gives CDR1 ENHRY, CDR2 SYGVKD. Trimming pared 4 bases from V and 5 bases from J, leaving 11 bases between. This CDR3 comprises 13 residues. The CDR3 sequence: CAISGSGTETQYF. In DNA form, the CDR3 reads TGTGCCATCAGTGGTTCGGGGACTGAGACCCAGTACTTC.

Of note for this clone: The same CDR3 is also encoded by other DNA sequences in this sample. V usage is TRBV30 and J usage is TRBJ2-7; the D gene is possibly TRBD2 (6 bases). Trimming cost V 5 bases and J 1 base, with 15 bases left between them. This CDR3 comprises 14 residues. Germline CDR1 is GTSNPN and CDR2 is SVGIG (reference sequence). CDR3 DNA: TGTGCCTGGTCGACCGGGACTGGGTCCTACGAGCAGTACTTC. It translates to CAWSTGTGSYEQYF.

The chain combines TRBV27 with TRBJ2-7; 9 nucleotides align to TRBD2. CDR1 and CDR2 (germline): MNHEY, SMNVEV (reference sequence). The ends lost 6 bases at V and 4 bases at J; junction bases unmatched: 7. The CDR3 consists of 14 residues. CDR3 DNA sequence: TGTGCCAGCAGCGCCATAGCGGGAGTATACGAGCAGTACTTC. This sequence encodes CASSAIAGVYEQYF.

This chain joins TRBV28 and TRBJ1-2; D gene unclear. The V end lost 2 bases, the J end lost 4 bases, and 11 bases lay between the germline ends. This CDR3 is 14 amino acids long. Germline loops: CDR1 MDHEN, CDR2 SYDVKM. The CDR3 DNA reads as TGTGCCAGCAGTTTAGGCACCACATCCTATGGCTACACCTTC. Its protein is CASSLGTTSYGYTF.

As DNA, the CDR3 is TGTGCCAGCAGCTTGCAGGGGCTGTTTAACTATGGCTACACCTTC. Encoded protein: CASSLQGLFNYGYTF. This chain connects TRBV5-4 to TRBJ1-2, with D perhaps matching TRBD1 (6 bases). Trimming cost V 1 base and J 1 base, with 11 bases left between them. The CDR3 contains 15 residues. From germline, CDR1 is SGHNT and CDR2 YYREEE (reference sequence).

The chain is built from TRBV6-5 and TRBJ2-1, with 8 bases that match TRBD1. The CDR3 has 16 amino acids. CDR1 is MNHEY, CDR2 SVGAGI, per germline. V shed 0 bases and J 5 bases; nucleotides not matched to a gene: 6. The CDR3 is CASSYSTGARNNEQFF. The CDR3 DNA follows: TGTGCCAGCAGTTACTCGACAGGGGCCCGAAACAATGAGCAGTTCTTC.

This sequence joins TRBV7-9 and TRBJ1-6, with D possibly being TRBD1 (5 bases). V gave up 0 bases and J gave up 9 bases, with 12 bases separating them. Germline CDR1 reads SEHNR; CDR2 reads FQNEAQ (reference sequence). The CDR3 loop spans 15 amino acids. CDR3 loop: CASSLARGSFSPLHF. In DNA form, the CDR3 reads TGTGCCAGCAGCTTAGCACGGGGGTCTTTTTCACCCCTCCACTTT.

The rearrangement joins TRBV30 to TRBJ1-5; 10 bases agree with TRBD1. Trimming at V came to 2 bases and at J to 8 bases, leaving 6 bases not matched to a gene. The CDR3 covers 14 residues. The germline V gene has CDR1 GTSNPN and CDR2 SVGIG (reference sequence). CDR3 sequence reads: CAWSLTGGKEPQHF. The CDR3 DNA reads TGTGCCTGGAGTCTGACAGGGGGCAAGGAGCCCCAGCATTTT.

The rearrangement joins TRBV4-3 to TRBJ2-3; D is perhaps TRBD2 (6 bases). Germline loops: CDR1 LGHNA, CDR2 YSLEER. This CDR3 is 13 amino acids long. V was clipped by 4 bases and J by 6 bases, with 11 bases between them. The CDR3 sequence is CASSLLGSDTQYF. DNA for the CDR3: TGCGCCAGCAGCCTTCTCGGGAGTGATACGCAGTATTTT.

This chain joins TRBV7-2 and TRBJ2-6; D is perhaps TRBD2 (5 bases). Trimming took 0 bases from V and 2 from J, leaving 8 bases between them. Germline CDR1 is SGHTA and CDR2 is FQGNSA. The CDR3 loop spans 16 amino acids. CDR3 coding DNA: TGTGCCAGCAGCTTAGCTCGAGGGACTGGGGCCAACGTCCTGACTTTC. It translates to CASSLARGTGANVLTF.

This clone appeared a single time. The chain employs TRBV7-3 and TRBJ1-1, with 10 nucleotides matching TRBD1. J was trimmed by 4 bases and V by 5 bases; bases with no gene match: 4. CDR3 length: 14 residues. Germline V CDR1 and CDR2: SGHTA, FQGTGA. The CDR3 nucleotides are TGTGCCAGCAGCCCGAGGGACAGGGGCACTGAAGCTTTCTTT. It yields the protein CASSPRDRGTEAFF.

The rearrangement uses TRBV20-1 and TRBJ2-7; D uncertain. The V gene's germline CDR1 is DFQATT and CDR2 SNEGSKA (reference sequence). Trimming cost V 3 bases and J 5 bases, with 8 bases left between them. CDR3 size: 11 residues. The CDR3 DNA follows: TGCAGTGCTAGCCCTCTAGACGAGCAGTACTTC. The encoded protein is CSASPLDEQYF.

Comments on this clone: Distinct nucleotide sequences in the sample also encode this CDR3. The J gene is TRBJ1-5, the V gene TRBV2; TRBD1 matches 11 bases. The CDR3 length is 17 residues. Trimming took 0 bases from V and 3 from J; bases not matched to a gene: 4. CDR1 SNHLY and CDR2 FYNNEI come from the germline V gene. CDR3 loop: CASSEAGTGGTNQPQHF. CDR3 in DNA: TGTGCCAGCAGTGAAGCAGGGACAGGGGGGACCAATCAGCCCCAGCATTTT. Variable domain in full (rest from reference TRBV2 and TRBJ1-5): EPEVTQTPSHQVTQMGQEVILRCVPISNHLYFYWYRQILGQKVEFLVSFYNNEISEKSEIFDDQFSVERPDGSNFTLKIRSTKLEDSAMYFCASSEAGTGGTNQPQHFGDGTRLSIL.

The V gene is TRBV28, the J gene TRBJ1-5; D call uncertain. V gave up 2 bases and J gave up 5 bases, with 10 bases separating them. CDR1 and CDR2 from the germline V gene are MDHEN and SYDVKM. The CDR3 runs 14 residues. This chain's CDR3 is CASSLRGPHQPQHF. In DNA form, the CDR3 reads TGTGCCAGCAGTTTAAGAGGGCCCCATCAGCCCCAGCATTTT.

This clone was recorded a few times. The genes are TRBV4-2 and TRBJ1-3; maybe TRBD1 (6 bases). Germline-derived CDR1 and CDR2 are LGHNA and YNFKEQ. The CDR3 consists of 16 residues. Between the trimmed V and J ends, which lost 0 bases and 2 bases, there was a span of 11 bases. CDR3 protein: CASSQDPTGTGNTIYF. The DNA for the CDR3 is TGTGCCAGCAGCCAAGATCCGACAGGAACTGGAAACACCATATATTTT.

The rearrangement links TRBV9 to TRBJ1-1, with 8 nucleotides matching TRBD1. Germline V gene sequence: CDR1 SGDLS, CDR2 YYNGEE. CDR3 length: 15 amino acids. The V segment lost 4 bases and the J segment 5 bases; nucleotides outside the gene matches: 10. This CDR3 is CASSLHGQGATEAFF. CDR3 DNA: TGTGCCAGCAGCCTCCATGGGCAGGGGGCGACTGAAGCTTTCTTT.

The V call is TRBV4-3, the J call TRBJ1-2; D unclear. Per the germline V gene, CDR1 is LGHNA and CDR2 is YSLEER. The CDR3 extends over 16 amino acids. V lost 3 bases to trimming and J lost 0 bases, with 14 bases between them. The CDR3: CASSQRIRRSNYGYTF. CDR3 nucleotide sequence: TGCGCCAGCAGCCAGCGGATTCGGAGATCTAACTATGGCTACACCTTC.

The V gene is TRBV19, the J gene TRBJ1-4; 9 bases map to TRBD1. CDR3 size: 14 residues. The V gene end was trimmed by 6 bases and the J gene end by 8 bases; junction bases not matched to a gene: 7. Germline V gene sequence: CDR1 LNHDA, CDR2 SQIVND (reference sequence). DNA of the CDR3: TGTGCCAGTAGCACGGACAGGGGCAGGGAAAAACTGTTTTTT. Its protein is CASSTDRGREKLFF.